This T cell receptor beta chain was documented in a study of T cells after yellow fever vaccination. General study points: Overlap between CD4 and CD8 compartments was detected for a small share of clonotypes.

V shed 5 bases and J 6 bases; nucleotides not matched to a gene: 4. Germline values: CDR1 SGHNT, CDR2 YENEEA. CDR3 length: 15 residues. This clonotype showed up just a few times. Its antigen is currently unknown. TCRdb independently ran MiXCR on the 5' RACE reads; one entry per CDR3 protein. Seen here are 200,000 to 250,000 distinct CDR3 sequences, 6% to 7.5% observed once, and the top ten hold approximately 0.85%. The genes are TRBV11-3 and TRBJ2-1, with 13 bases lining up with TRBD2. The input for sequencing was CD4+ T cells sorted from PBMCs, taken 15 days after the yellow fever booster vaccination. This TCR was sampled from a man aged 25 to 45 who received the YFV17D yellow fever vaccine. CDR3 sequence reads: CASSAGLAGSNEQFF. For the CDR3, the DNA is TGTGCCAGCAGCGCGGGACTAGCGGGAAGCAATGAGCAGTTCTTC. Combining the CDR3 with reference TRBV11-3 and TRBJ2-1 gives the whole variable domain EAGVVQSPRYKIIEKKQPVAFWCNPISGHNTLYWYLQNLGQGPELLIRYENEEAVDDSQLPKDRFSAERLKGVDSTLKIQPAELGDSAVYLCASSAGLAGSNEQFFGPGTRLTVL.